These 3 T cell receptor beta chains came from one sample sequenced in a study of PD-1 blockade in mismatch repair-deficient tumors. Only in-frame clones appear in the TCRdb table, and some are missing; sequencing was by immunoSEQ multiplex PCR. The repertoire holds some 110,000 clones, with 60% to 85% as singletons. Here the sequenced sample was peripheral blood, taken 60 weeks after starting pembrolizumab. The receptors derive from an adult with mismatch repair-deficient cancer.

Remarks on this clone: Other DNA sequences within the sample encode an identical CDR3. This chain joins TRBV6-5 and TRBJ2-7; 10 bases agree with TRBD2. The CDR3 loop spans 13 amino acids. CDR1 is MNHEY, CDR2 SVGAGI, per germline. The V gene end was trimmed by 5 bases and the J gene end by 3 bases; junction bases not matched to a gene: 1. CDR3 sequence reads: CASSRTSGYEQYF. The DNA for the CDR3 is TGTGCCAGCAGTCGGACTAGCGGCTACGAGCAGTACTTC.

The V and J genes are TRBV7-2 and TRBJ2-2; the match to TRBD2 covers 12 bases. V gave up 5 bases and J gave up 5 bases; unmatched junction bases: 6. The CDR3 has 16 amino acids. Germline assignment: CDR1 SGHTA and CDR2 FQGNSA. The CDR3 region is CASSLTSGRSTGELFF. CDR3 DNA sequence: TGTGCCAGCAGCCTTACTAGCGGGAGGTCAACCGGGGAGCTGTTTTTT. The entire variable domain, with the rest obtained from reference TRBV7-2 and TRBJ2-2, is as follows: GAGVSQSPSNKVTEKGKDVELRCDPISGHTALYWYRQSLGQGLEFLIYFQGNSAPDKSGLPSDRFSAERTGGSVSTLTIQRTQQEDSAVYLCASSLTSGRSTGELFFGEGSRLTVL.

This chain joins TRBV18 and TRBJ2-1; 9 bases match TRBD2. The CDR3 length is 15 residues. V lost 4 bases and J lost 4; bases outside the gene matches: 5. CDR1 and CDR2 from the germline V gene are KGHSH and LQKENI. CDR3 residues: CASSLAGDGYNEQFF. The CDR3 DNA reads TGTGCCAGCTCACTAGCGGGAGACGGGTACAATGAGCAGTTCTTC.